This T cell receptor (beta chain) was recovered during a study of shared clonotypes between healthy human individuals. As for the study in general: Each donor contributed plates that comprised three CD4 naive, three CD4 memory, two CD8 naive and one CD8 memory. Study-wide points: Naive subsets usually exceeded memory subsets in estimated richness.

Several immunoSEQ 96-well plates shared each subset's DNA, each plate a replicate. Assay: immunoSEQ multiplex PCR; the TCRdb copy retains only in-frame clones and omits some. The table records around 120,000 clones, about 70% of them present only once. Germline CDR1 is ENHRY and CDR2 is SYGVKD. Trimming cost V 3 bases and J 0 bases, with 0 bases left between them. The CDR3 spans 12 residues. This clone was detected once. Antigen unknown. CCR7-negative CD45RA+ TemRA cells were pooled with CD45RO+ cells for CD8 memory. Sample: memory CD8+ T cells sorted from blood. The subset here: CD45RO+ cells pooled with CCR7-negative TemRA cells. The source is a woman in her twenties or thirties in good health. The rearrangement links TRBV10-3 to TRBJ1-3; D is uncertain. CDR3 sequence (DNA): TGTGCCATCAGTGACTCTGGAAACACCATATATTTT. It encodes CAISDSGNTIYF.